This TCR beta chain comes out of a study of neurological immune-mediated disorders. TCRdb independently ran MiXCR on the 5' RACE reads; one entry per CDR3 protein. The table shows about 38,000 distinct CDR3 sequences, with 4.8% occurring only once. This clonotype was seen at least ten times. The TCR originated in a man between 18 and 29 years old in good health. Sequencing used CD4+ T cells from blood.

CDR3 protein: CASSVAYDSSYEQYF. The CDR3 nucleotides are TGTGCCAGCAGCGTAGCTTACGACAGCTCCTACGAGCAGTACTTC. J is TRBJ2-7 and V is TRBV9, with a possible D match to TRBD1 (5 bases). This CDR3 spans 15 amino acids. Germline loops: CDR1 SGDLS, CDR2 YYNGEE. The V gene lost 0 bases and the J gene lost 0 bases, with 10 bases spanning the gap. Complete variable domain (other parts from reference TRBV9 and TRBJ2-7): DSGVTQTPKHLITATGQRVTLRCSPRSGDLSVYWYQQSLDQGLQFLIQYYNGEERAKGNILERFSAQQFPDLHSELNLSSLELGDSALYFCASSVAYDSSYEQYFGPGTRLTVT.